These 32 T cell receptor beta chains came from one sample sequenced in a study of spatial heterogeneity in lung cancer. Whole-study results and caveats: Expanded intratumoral alpha and beta TCR counts tracked tumor mutation counts.

One entry per CDR3 protein results from TCRdb running MiXCR on the 5' RACE reads. The repertoire holds some 1,500 distinct CDR3 sequences, 9.8% seen once, with around two fifths in the top ten. These TCRs' antigens remain unknown. Specified time point: sample taken at primary tumor resection. This sample comprised lung tumor tissue, obtained at surgery. These receptors were collected from a female donor with early-stage non-small cell lung cancer.

By sample share, this clonotype is medium-sized. This sequence joins TRBV7-2 and TRBJ2-4; D is undetermined. Deletions cut 1 base from V and 5 bases from J, with 6 bases between. The CDR3 is 13 residues long. Germline CDR1 reads SGHTA; CDR2 reads FQGNSA. The CDR3 bases are TGTGCCAGCAGCTTAGGGCAGGAAAACATTCAGTACTTC. This gives the protein CASSLGQENIQYF.

This clonotype counts as medium-sized (0.01 to 0.1%). This chain joins TRBV12-3 or TRBV12-4 and TRBJ2-1; D not resolved. The length of the CDR3 is 15 residues. Trimming shortened V by 1 base and J by 2 bases, and 9 bases separated the two germline ends. The CDR3 region is CASSLEPGPYNEQFF. CDR3 nucleotide sequence: TGTGCCAGCAGTTTAGAACCGGGCCCCTACAATGAGCAGTTCTTC.

Worth noting for this clonotype: It may be a read error: a sequence one base away is much more abundant. The CDR3 nucleotides are TGTGCCAGCAGCGTAAGCCCCCCTGAGGCCCAGTACTTC. This encodes CASSVSPPEAQYF. The chain carries TRBV9 and TRBJ2-5; D is unresolved. CDR3 length equals 13 residues. In germline, CDR1 is SGDLS, CDR2 YYNGEE. Trimming removed 1 base from V and 9 bases from J, with 13 bases in between.

This clonotype was counted a few times. The rearrangement links TRBV7-6 to TRBJ1-1, with 11 bases fitting TRBD1. The CDR3 spans 15 residues. After removal of 5 bases from V and 1 base from J, the junction contained 3 bases not matched to a gene. CDR1 and CDR2 from the germline V gene are SGHVS and FNYEAQ. In DNA, the CDR3 is TGTGCCAGCAGCCAAGGACAGGGGGCGAACACTGAAGCTTTCTTT. It yields the protein CASSQGQGANTEAFF. The entire variable domain, with the rest obtained from reference TRBV7-6 and TRBJ1-1, is as follows: GAGVSQSPRYKVTKRGQDVALRCDPISGHVSLYWYRQALGQGPEFLTYFNYEAQQDKSGLPNDRFSAERPEGSISTLTIQRTEQRDSAMYRCASSQGQGANTEAFFGQGTRLTVV.

The J gene is TRBJ2-7, the V gene TRBV9; a weak D match, TRBD2 (6 bases). V lost 4 bases and J lost 5, with 19 bases in between. The CDR3 contains 15 residues. Germline V CDR1 and CDR2: SGDLS, YYNGEE. The CDR3 coding sequence is TGTGCCAGCAGCACCAGTAGCGACGGAGGGCACGAGCAGTACTTC. Protein product: CASSTSSDGGHEQYF.

This clonotype is termed medium-sized. The chain is built from TRBV12-3 or TRBV12-4 and TRBJ1-5; no clear D. Between the trimmed V and J ends, which lost 4 bases and 5 bases, there was a span of 9 bases. This CDR3 spans 13 amino acids. CDR3 coding DNA: TGTGCCAGCAGTTATCGGCCCGATCAGCCCCAGCATTTT. This gives the protein CASSYRPDQPQHF.

Relative to its sample, this clonotype is medium-sized. The V call is TRBV15, the J call TRBJ2-6, with 9 bases identical to TRBD1. This CDR3 is 15 amino acids long. The germline V gene encodes CDR1 LNHNV and CDR2 YYDKDF (reference sequence). Trimming took 3 bases from V and 9 from J; bases not matched to a gene: 6. Here the CDR3 reads CATSRGDRADNVLTF. The CDR3 DNA reads TGTGCCACCAGCAGGGGGGACAGGGCCGACAACGTCCTGACTTTC.

Relative to its sample, this clonotype is hyperexpanded (1% or more). V usage is TRBV7-6 and J usage is TRBJ2-1; TRBD2 matches at 8 bases. The V gene end was trimmed by 4 bases and the J gene end by 9 bases; junction bases not matched to a gene: 14. The CDR3 totals 16 residues. The germline gives CDR1 SGHVS, CDR2 FNYEAQ. CDR3 region: CASSSSTGGPGGEQFF. For the CDR3, the DNA is TGTGCCAGCAGCTCATCCACGGGAGGGCCGGGGGGTGAGCAGTTCTTC.

This clonotype was seen many times. The chain has TRBV6-2 or TRBV6-3 and TRBJ2-1; 12 nucleotides agree with TRBD2. The ends lost 6 bases at V and 7 bases at J; junction bases unmatched: 13. The CDR3 runs to 17 residues. The germline CDR1 and CDR2 sequences are MNHEY and SVGEGT. The CDR3 spells CASSRPLAGGLFNEQFF. CDR3 in DNA: TGTGCCAGCAGCCGACCACTAGCGGGAGGACTTTTTAATGAGCAGTTCTTC.

This clonotype was seen a handful of times. The chain is built from TRBV9 and TRBJ2-5, with TRBD2 matching over 8 bases. CDR3 length: 14 residues. V trimming: 2 bases; J trimming: 1 base; junction bases outside the gene matches: 1. Germline values: CDR1 SGDLS, CDR2 YYNGEE. Written as DNA, the CDR3 is TGTGCCAGCAGCGTCGCGGGGGGCCAAGAGACCCAGTACTTC. Amino acids: CASSVAGGQETQYF.

By its share, this clonotype is medium-sized. The V and J genes are TRBV30 and TRBJ2-3, with TRBD2 identical over 7 bases. The CDR3 is 12 residues long. The V segment lost 1 base and the J segment 14 bases; nucleotides outside the gene matches: 9. The germline CDR1 and CDR2 sequences are GTSNPN and SVGIG (reference sequence). The CDR3 region has the DNA TGTGCCTGGAGTGACCGGGAGGCCCTTGTGTATTTT. Encoded protein: CAWSDREALVYF.

This clonotype was found a few times. The V call is TRBV27, the J call TRBJ2-3; no firm D call. Germline-derived CDR1 and CDR2 are MNHEY and SMNVEV (reference sequence). This CDR3 region has 15 residues. Between the trimmed V and J ends, which lost 7 bases and 0 bases, there was a span of 14 bases. CDR3 sequence (DNA): TGTGCCAGCAAAATACTTGGTACTAGCACAGATACGCAGTATTTT. Protein sequence: CASKILGTSTDTQYF.

The sample holds a few counts of this clonotype. The V call is TRBV18, the J call TRBJ2-1; 12 positions agree with TRBD2. The CDR3 runs to 17 residues. Trimming took 3 bases from V and 10 from J; bases not matched to a gene: 13. Germline V gene lookup returns CDR1 KGHSH and CDR2 LQKENI. The CDR3 sequence is CASSPAGLAGPPTEQFF. The CDR3 DNA sequence: TGTGCCAGCTCACCGGCGGGACTAGCGGGTCCCCCGACGGAGCAGTTCTTC.

This clonotype was seen many times. The genes are TRBV7-2 and TRBJ2-1; TRBD2 matches 14 bases. The V and J ends lost 11 bases and 8 bases, in that order; junction bases with no gene match: 8. Germline V gives CDR1 SGHTA, CDR2 FQGNSA. The CDR3 length is 14 residues. The CDR3 reads CAVQGLAGVHEQFF. As DNA, the CDR3 is TGTGCCGTCCAGGGACTAGCGGGAGTACATGAGCAGTTCTTC. Drawing the rest from reference TRBV7-2 and TRBJ2-1, the complete variable domain is GAGVSQSPSNKVTEKGKDVELRCDPISGHTALYWYRQSLGQGLEFLIYFQGNSAPDKSGLPSDRFSAERTGGSVSTLTIQRTQQEDSAVYLCAVQGLAGVHEQFFGPGTRLTVL.

The chain joins TRBV6-5 to TRBJ1-2, with D possibly TRBD1 on 5 matching bases. In germline, CDR1 is MNHEY, CDR2 SVGAGI. The CDR3 has 13 residues. V gave up 6 bases and J gave up 7 bases, with 15 bases separating them. The CDR3 spells CASSPREAFGYTF. The CDR3 DNA is TGTGCCAGCAGCCCCAGGGAGGCCTTTGGCTACACCTTC.

This clonotype showed up many times. The chain carries TRBV19 and TRBJ2-1; D uncertain. The CDR3 is 14 amino acids. Germline V lookup: CDR1 LNHDA, CDR2 SQIVND (reference sequence). Trimming cost V 1 base and J 3 bases, with 7 bases left between them. The CDR3 protein is CASSIAYVYNEQFF. DNA of the CDR3: TGTGCCAGTAGTATAGCCTACGTCTACAATGAGCAGTTCTTC.

This clonotype is medium-sized (0.01 to 0.1%). The CDR3 spells CASSGGSRRTDTQYF. The CDR3 nucleotides are TGTGCCAGCAGCGGGGGCAGTCGACGCACAGATACGCAGTATTTT. The rearrangement joins TRBV7-6 to TRBJ2-3, with D possibly matching TRBD1 (6 bases). The CDR3 totals 15 residues. V shed 5 bases and J shed 1 base, with 13 bases lying between them. Germline CDR1 reads SGHVS; CDR2 reads FNYEAQ.

There are many counts of this clonotype. The rearrangement links TRBV19 to TRBJ2-3; 9 nucleotides line up with TRBD2. J lost 0 bases, V lost 8 bases, and 15 bases had no gene match. CDR3 size: 18 residues. Germline V gives CDR1 LNHDA, CDR2 SQIVND (reference sequence). As DNA, the CDR3 is TGTGCCAGTCGCCTCGCGGGGGGGCGAGGTGGTAGCACAGATACGCAGTATTTT. Protein product: CASRLAGGRGGSTDTQYF.

This clonotype is classed as medium-sized. The chain links TRBV7-8 to TRBJ2-3; 8 bases map to TRBD2. Germline values: CDR1 SGHVS, CDR2 FQNEAQ. The CDR3 contains 16 residues. V lost 0 bases and J lost 1; bases outside the gene matches: 3. The CDR3 DNA is TGTGCCAGCAGCTTAGCCCAACTAGCGGGCACAGATACGCAGTATTTT. As protein: CASSLAQLAGTDTQYF.

The V call is TRBV5-1, the J call TRBJ2-3; a possible D gene is TRBD2 (6 bases). CDR3 length: 16 residues. Germline CDR1 and CDR2: SGHRS and YFSETQ. Between the trimmed V and J ends, which lost 0 bases and 2 bases, there was a span of 13 bases. CDR3 DNA: TGCGCCAGCAGCTTGGAGGGACTGCGGGTCACAGATACGCAGTATTTT. Its protein product is CASSLEGLRVTDTQYF.

This clonotype is termed medium-sized. The rearrangement uses TRBV7-2 and TRBJ2-7; TRBD2 might be the D (6 bases). Per germline, CDR1 SGHTA and CDR2 FQGNSA. V lost 8 bases and J lost 6, with 11 bases in between. The CDR3 is made up of 11 amino acids. The CDR3 DNA reads TGTGCCAGCCGGGGAGGACCCGAGCAGTACTTC. This codes for CASRGGPEQYF.

This clonotype is termed medium-sized. The J gene is TRBJ2-5, the V gene TRBV5-1; either TRBD1 or TRBD2 may fit D (6 bases each). Germline V gene sequence: CDR1 SGHRS, CDR2 YFSETQ. Trimming removed 0 bases from V and 2 bases from J, with 8 bases in between. This CDR3 has 14 residues. The CDR3 DNA reads as TGCGCCAGCAGCTTGGCGGGGGCTCAAGAGACCCAGTACTTC. It specifies CASSLAGAQETQYF.

This CDR3 reads CASSDSYEQYF. The CDR3 nucleotides are TGTGCCAGCAGCGACTCCTACGAGCAGTACTTC. The chain uses TRBV7-2 and TRBJ2-7; D is undetermined. In germline, CDR1 is SGHTA, CDR2 FQGNSA. The length of the CDR3 is 11 residues. The V end was cut by 5 bases, the J end by 0 bases, with 2 bases between. The full variable domain, rest sourced from reference TRBV7-2 and TRBJ2-7, is GAGVSQSPSNKVTEKGKDVELRCDPISGHTALYWYRQSLGQGLEFLIYFQGNSAPDKSGLPSDRFSAERTGGSVSTLTIQRTQQEDSAVYLCASSDSYEQYFGPGTRLTVT.

By frequency in the sample, this clonotype is medium-sized. The V and J genes are TRBV9 and TRBJ1-3; D gene uncertain. This CDR3 spans 17 amino acids. CDR1 and CDR2 (germline): SGDLS, YYNGEE. The germline V and J ends were trimmed by 0 bases and 0 bases, with 13 bases remaining between them. The CDR3 sequence: CASSVESRRRSGNTIYF. The CDR3 DNA reads TGTGCCAGCAGCGTAGAGTCCCGACGACGCTCTGGAAACACCATATATTTT. The variable domain in full, completed from reference TRBV9 and TRBJ1-3, reads DSGVTQTPKHLITATGQRVTLRCSPRSGDLSVYWYQQSLDQGLQFLIQYYNGEERAKGNILERFSAQQFPDLHSELNLSSLELGDSALYFCASSVESRRRSGNTIYFGEGSWLTVV.

By sample share, this clonotype is medium-sized. V is TRBV27 and J is TRBJ2-5; TRBD2 aligns across 14 bases. Looked up from germline, CDR1 is MNHEY and CDR2 is SMNVEV (reference sequence). There are 16 residues in the CDR3. J lost 5 bases, V lost 6 bases, and 8 bases had no gene match. CDR3 protein: CASSPTSGRVGETQYF. Here the CDR3 DNA reads TGTGCCAGCAGCCCGACTAGCGGGAGGGTGGGCGAGACCCAGTACTTC.

Worth noting for this clonotype: The junction departs from germline at one end; a sequencing error may be responsible. The chain combines TRBV28 with TRBJ2-1; 10 bases agree with TRBD2. Per germline, CDR1 MDHEN and CDR2 SYDVKM. The CDR3 runs to 15 residues. CDR3 region: CASSFSGGSYNVQFF. CDR3 sequence (DNA): TGTGCCAGCAGTTTTAGCGGGGGGTCCTACAATGTGCAGTTCTTC.

By sample share, this clonotype is medium-sized. V and J are TRBV6-6 and TRBJ1-6; tentative D call: TRBD1 (6 bases). Between the trimmed V and J ends, which lost 2 bases and 9 bases, there was a span of 23 bases. Germline assignment: CDR1 MNHNY and CDR2 SVGAGI (reference sequence). This CDR3 contains 18 residues. The CDR3 DNA is TGTGCCAGCAGTTACAGTTCGGGGTCGAGGCAGGGGACTTCACCCCTCCACTTT. It translates to CASSYSSGSRQGTSPLHF.

This clonotype has ten or more counts. The chain carries TRBV7-9 and TRBJ2-1; TRBD2 matches at 7 bases. With 11 bases clipped from V and 0 bases from J, the junction kept 7 bases outside the gene matches. The CDR3 sequence is 14 residues long. CDR1 and CDR2 from the germline V gene are SEHNR and FQNEAQ (reference sequence). The CDR3 nucleotides read TGTGCCGGCCGCGGGGGAGTCTCCTACAATGAGCAGTTCTTC. Translating it yields CAGRGGVSYNEQFF.

This clonotype showed up just a few times. The chain joins TRBV29-1 to TRBJ2-7; 7 bases are a match to TRBD2. Trimming took 6 bases from V and 11 from J; bases not matched to a gene: 13. This CDR3 is 12 amino acids long. Per germline, CDR1 SQVTM and CDR2 ANQGSEA. CDR3 residues: CSVGTMAGVEYF. The CDR3 DNA follows: TGCAGCGTCGGAACGATGGCGGGAGTGGAGTACTTC.

This clonotype was seen only a few times. The chain is built from TRBV29-1 and TRBJ1-1; D gene uncertain. The V and J ends lost 3 bases and 5 bases respectively, with 13 bases between them. The CDR3 has 13 residues. CDR1 and CDR2 (germline): SQVTM, ANQGSEA. The CDR3 DNA reads TGCAGCGTTGAGGGTTGGGGTGGAACTGAAGCTTTCTTT. Protein: CSVEGWGGTEAFF.

The rearrangement joins TRBV7-2 to TRBJ1-6; D gene unclear. V was pared by 0 bases and J by 10 bases, with 13 bases between. Looked up from germline, CDR1 is SGHTA and CDR2 is FQGNSA. The CDR3 covers 15 residues. The CDR3 sequence is CASSLASQIGSPLHF. CDR3 DNA sequence: TGTGCCAGCAGCTTAGCTTCCCAGATTGGATCACCCCTCCACTTT.

Sample share makes this clonotype medium-sized (0.01 to 0.1%). This CDR3 is CASSRVGGAAYNEQFF. DNA for the CDR3: TGTGCCAGCAGCCGCGTCGGGGGTGCGGCCTACAATGAGCAGTTCTTC. The chain recombines TRBV7-2 with TRBJ2-1; perhaps TRBD2 as D (6 bases). CDR1 is SGHTA and CDR2 is FQGNSA in the germline V gene. The CDR3 extends over 16 amino acids. V lost 5 bases to trimming and J lost 2 bases, with 16 bases between them.